This is a list of T cell receptor beta chains from one sample in a study of early T cells in non-severe SARS-CoV-2 infection. From the 5' RACE reads, TCRdb called clonotypes with MiXCR, one entry per CDR3 protein. The sample gives 25,000 to 35,000 distinct CDR3 sequences, roughly 4.9% of which show up once; 3.5% is in the top ten. The sequenced sample consisted of whole blood. The receptors were gathered from an adult who was a healthcare worker with PCR-confirmed SARS-CoV-2 infection or an uninfected control (not recorded which). The CDR3 runs from the conserved cysteine through the conserved F or W. The D gene is left open where the match is weak. Clone size is stated in some rows and not others, as once, few, many or a class when expanded.

>TRBD1|TRBJ2-1|few|TRBV29-1
CSVGDSLQFF
TGCAGCGTGGGGGACAGCTTGCAGTTCTTC
>-|TRBJ2-2|many|TRBV2
CASSPLPTGELFF
TGTGCCAGCAGTCCCCTGCCCACCGGGGAGCTGTTTTTT
>-|TRBJ1-4|many|TRBV7-2
CASSLDKGTKLFF
TGTGCCAGCAGCTTAGATAAGGGGACCAAACTGTTTTTT
>TRBD2|TRBJ2-3|many|TRBV2
CASRDWDYTDTQYF
TGTGCCAGCAGGGACTGGGACTACACAGATACGCAGTATTTT
>-|TRBJ2-7|medium-sized|TRBV11-2
CASSLYNGGYEQYF
TGTGCCAGCAGCTTATACAACGGGGGCTACGAGCAGTACTTC
>-|TRBJ2-2|few|TRBV7-2
CASSLDFAGELFF
TGTGCCAGCAGCTTAGACTTTGCCGGGGAGCTGTTTTTT
>-|TRBJ2-7|many|TRBV28
CASNAGHTYEQYF
TGTGCCAGCAACGCGGGACACACCTACGAGCAGTACTTC
>-|TRBJ2-7|-|TRBV28
CASSPPGTYEQYF
TGTGCCAGCAGCCCTCCCGGGACCTACGAGCAGTACTTC
>-|TRBJ2-1|many|TRBV21-1
CASSKGLAGEINEQFF
TGTGCCAGCAGCAAAGGACTAGCGGGGGAGATCAATGAGCAGTTCTTC
>-|TRBJ2-5|few|TRBV7-2
CASSLEQANRETQYF
TGTGCCAGCAGCTTAGAGCAGGCCAACCGAGAGACCCAGTACTTC
>TRBD1|TRBJ2-4|-|TRBV29-1
CSVATGVKNIQYF
TGCAGCGTCGCCACAGGGGTCAAAAACATTCAGTACTTC